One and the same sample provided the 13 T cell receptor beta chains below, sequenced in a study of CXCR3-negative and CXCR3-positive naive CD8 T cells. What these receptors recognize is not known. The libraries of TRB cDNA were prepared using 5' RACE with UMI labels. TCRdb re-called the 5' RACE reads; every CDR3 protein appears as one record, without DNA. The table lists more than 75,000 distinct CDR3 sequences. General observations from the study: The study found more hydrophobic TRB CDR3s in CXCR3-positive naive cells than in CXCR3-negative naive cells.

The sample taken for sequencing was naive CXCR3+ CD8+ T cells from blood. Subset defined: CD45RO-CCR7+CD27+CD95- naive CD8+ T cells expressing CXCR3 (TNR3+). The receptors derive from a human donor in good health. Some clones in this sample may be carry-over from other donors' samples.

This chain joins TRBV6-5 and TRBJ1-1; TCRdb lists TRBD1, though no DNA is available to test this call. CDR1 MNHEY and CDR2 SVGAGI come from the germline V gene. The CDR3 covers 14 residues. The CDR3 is CASSVPGGGTEAFF.

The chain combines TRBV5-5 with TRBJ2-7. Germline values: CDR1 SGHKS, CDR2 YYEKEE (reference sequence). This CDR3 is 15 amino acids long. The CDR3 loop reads CASSLGQGLAYEQYF.

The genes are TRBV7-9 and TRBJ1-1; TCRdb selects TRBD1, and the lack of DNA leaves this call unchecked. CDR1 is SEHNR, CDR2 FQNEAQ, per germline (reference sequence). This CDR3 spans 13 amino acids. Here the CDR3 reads CASSLPPLPEAFF.

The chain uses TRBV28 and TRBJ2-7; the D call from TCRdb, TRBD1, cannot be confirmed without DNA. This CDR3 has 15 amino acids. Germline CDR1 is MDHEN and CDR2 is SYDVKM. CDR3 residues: CASSETGLSSYEQYF.

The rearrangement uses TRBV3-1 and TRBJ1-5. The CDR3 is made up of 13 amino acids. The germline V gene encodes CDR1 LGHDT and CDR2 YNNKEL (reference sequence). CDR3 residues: CASSPKESQPQHF.

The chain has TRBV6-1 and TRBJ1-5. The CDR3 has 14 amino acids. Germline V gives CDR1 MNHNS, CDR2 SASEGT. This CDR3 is CASSVEGSNQPQHF.

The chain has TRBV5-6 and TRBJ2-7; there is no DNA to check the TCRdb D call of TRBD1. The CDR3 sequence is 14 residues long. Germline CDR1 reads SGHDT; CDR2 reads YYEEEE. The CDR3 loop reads CASSFGWGGREQYF.

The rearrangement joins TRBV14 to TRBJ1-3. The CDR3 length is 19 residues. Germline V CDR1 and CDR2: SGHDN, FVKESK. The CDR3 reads CASSQEFGMAGSGGNTIYF.

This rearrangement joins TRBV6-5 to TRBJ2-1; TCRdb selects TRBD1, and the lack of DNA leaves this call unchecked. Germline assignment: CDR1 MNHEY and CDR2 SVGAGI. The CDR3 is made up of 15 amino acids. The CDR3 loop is CASSYSVAGTNEQFF.

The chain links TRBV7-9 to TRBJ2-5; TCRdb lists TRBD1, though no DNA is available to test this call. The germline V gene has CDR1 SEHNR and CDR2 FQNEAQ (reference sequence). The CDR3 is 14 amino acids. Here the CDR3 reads CASLAGAAQETQYF.

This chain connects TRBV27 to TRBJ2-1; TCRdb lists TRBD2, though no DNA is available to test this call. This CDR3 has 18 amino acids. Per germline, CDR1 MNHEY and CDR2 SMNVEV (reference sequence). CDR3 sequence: CASSFQGLAGARHNEQFF.

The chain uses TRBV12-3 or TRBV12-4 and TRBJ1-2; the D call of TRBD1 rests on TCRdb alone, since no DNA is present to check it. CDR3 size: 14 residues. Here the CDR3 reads CASSFSGADYGYTF.

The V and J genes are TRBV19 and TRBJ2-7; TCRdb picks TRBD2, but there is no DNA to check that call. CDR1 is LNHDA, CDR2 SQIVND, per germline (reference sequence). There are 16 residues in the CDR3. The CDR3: CASSIGTSGRGNEQYF.